This T cell receptor beta chain stems from a study of tumor-infiltrating lymphocytes in primary liver carcinoma. From approximately 550 ng of total RNA, TCR beta-specific cDNA was reverse-transcribed using a constant-region primer. It was through three nested multiplex PCR rounds of slightly modified ARM-PCR that TCR beta libraries arose. The first two PCR rounds, approximately 10 cycles each, used TRBV1-TRBV30 forward primers and a C-beta reverse primer. One entry per CDR3 protein, called by TCRdb with MiXCR from the multiplex PCR reads. The sample carries 40,000 to 60,000 distinct CDR3 sequences, over 65% recorded once. Starting material for RNA and DNA co-extraction consisted of roughly 19-31 mg of unsorted bulk tissue. Tumor samples each held over 75% viable tumor cells. Per germline, CDR1 SGHAT and CDR2 FQNNGV. This CDR3 has 15 amino acids. Of note for this clonotype: One junction end disagrees with the germline gene, perhaps due to a read error.

The chain combines TRBV11-2 with TRBJ2-7, with 7 bases matching TRBD1. Input material: liver tumor tissue from sampling region 5. The subset is: tumor region T5, tumor centre. The TCR sequence derives from a man aged 35 to 55 with primary liver carcinoma and hepatitis B virus infection. CDR3 amino acids: CASSSRGGRRYEQYF. In DNA, the CDR3 is TGTGCTAGCAGCTCTAGAGGGGGCCGGAGGTATGAGCAGTACTTC.